This T cell receptor beta chain stems from a study of T cell responses to AZD1222 COVID-19 vaccine. Pooled together were second doses at about 4 or about 12 weeks. The protocol was immunoSEQ multiplex PCR, while the TCRdb copy is restricted to in-frame clones and leaves out a portion. Here the sample spans about 93,000 clones, over 75% being singletons. Germline V gives CDR1 KGHSH, CDR2 LQKENI. Trimming stripped 2 bases from V and 1 base from J, with 9 bases between. The CDR3 covers 15 residues. The chain carries TRBV18 and TRBJ1-3; unclear D gene. This clonotype was sampled from an adult who received the AZD1222 COVID-19 vaccine. The source material was peripheral blood, sampled 28 days after the second AZD1222 dose. The CDR3 protein is CASSPLEGSGNTIYF. The CDR3 DNA is TGTGCCAGCTCACCATTAGAGGGTTCTGGAAACACCATATATTTT.